The subject of this entry is one T cell receptor (beta chain). Using immunoSEQ multiplex PCR, the repertoire was profiled, and TCRdb retains in-frame clones only, with some absent. The data show approximately 88,000 clones, with around 93% seen just once and roughly 4% held by the top ten. The germline V gene encodes CDR1 SGHVS and CDR2 FNYEAQ. The V end lost 1 base, the J end lost 0 bases, and 15 bases lay between the germline ends. The CDR3 spans 17 residues. The source of the sample is a study of T cell changes during pregnancy in multiple sclerosis. J is TRBJ1-1 and V is TRBV7-6; the D is unclear. This TCR was recovered from a female donor with multiple sclerosis, enrolled in a pregnancy study. Sequencing used peripheral blood, obtained in the first trimester of pregnancy. The CDR3 bases are TGTGCCAGCAGCTTAGAGGCCGGCGGCAGCTTGAACACTGAAGCTTTCTTT. The encoded protein is CASSLEAGGSLNTEAFF. The whole variable domain, filled in from reference TRBV7-6 and TRBJ1-1, reads GAGVSQSPRYKVTKRGQDVALRCDPISGHVSLYWYRQALGQGPEFLTYFNYEAQQDKSGLPNDRFSAERPEGSISTLTIQRTEQRDSAMYRCASSLEAGGSLNTEAFFGQGTRLTVV.